This entry is about one T cell receptor beta chain. Trimming took 1 base from V and 0 from J, leaving 22 bases between them. Germline CDR1 reads LNHDA; CDR2 reads SQIVND (reference sequence). The CDR3 contains 20 residues. Sequenced by immunoSEQ multiplex PCR; TCRdb stores in-frame clones only, minus some. The repertoire holds tens of thousands of clones, with about 93% as singletons. This sample is part of a study of T cell changes during pregnancy in multiple sclerosis. The receptor was isolated from a female donor with multiple sclerosis, enrolled in a pregnancy study. The input for sequencing was CD4+ T cells from peripheral blood mononuclear cells, taken before pregnancy. J is TRBJ1-5 and V is TRBV19; D possibly corresponds to TRBD1 (5 bases). In nucleotides, the CDR3 is TGTGCCAGTAGTATAGCCCCGACAAAGGAGGAGGGGAATAGCAATCAGCCCCAGCATTTT. Its protein product is CASSIAPTKEEGNSNQPQHF.